The 13 T cell receptor beta chains presented below share a single source sample, sequenced in a study. TCRdb analysed the RT-PCR reads with MiXCR anew, one entry per CDR3 protein. The sample has approximately 720,000 distinct CDR3 sequences; 12% to 15% are singletons. Sequencing was performed on memory CD4+ T cells from blood. These receptors originate from a female donor in good health, serving as a healthy control.

V and J are TRBV4-1 and TRBJ1-2; 7 bases are shared with TRBD1. The CDR3 runs 17 residues. CDR1 is MGHRA and CDR2 is YSYEKL in the germline V gene. After removal of 1 base from V and 4 bases from J, the junction contained 12 bases not matched to a gene. The CDR3 reads CASSQVIRKTGTYGYTF. The CDR3 DNA reads as TGCGCCAGCAGCCAAGTTATTAGGAAGACAGGGACCTATGGCTACACCTTC.

The sample holds a few counts of this clonotype. The chain couples TRBV12-3 or TRBV12-4 to TRBJ2-1; D unresolved. The V and J ends lost 2 bases and 6 bases respectively, with 5 bases between them. CDR3 size: 12 residues. The CDR3 coding sequence is TGTGCCAGCAGTTTAAATCTCAATGAGCAGTTCTTC. It is translated as CASSLNLNEQFF.

This clonotype has just a few counts. The chain recombines TRBV20-1 with TRBJ2-4; D is unresolved. CDR3 size: 13 residues. V lost 0 bases and J 3 bases, leaving 6 bases between the germline ends. Per germline, CDR1 DFQATT and CDR2 SNEGSKA (reference sequence). CDR3 in amino acids: CSARDVDKNIQYF. DNA of the CDR3: TGCAGTGCTAGAGATGTTGACAAAAACATTCAGTACTTC.

The chain recombines TRBV10-3 with TRBJ2-2; 12 bases are shared with TRBD2. The CDR3 totals 15 residues. Losses at the gene ends were 7 bases for V and 8 bases for J; bases not matched to a gene: 8. Per the germline V gene, CDR1 is ENHRY and CDR2 is SYGVKD. CDR3 in amino acids: CAITRLAGDLGELFF. The CDR3 DNA follows: TGTGCCATCACCCGACTAGCGGGAGATCTGGGGGAGCTGTTTTTT.

The V and J genes are TRBV5-8 and TRBJ1-1, with 9 positions matching TRBD1. There are 15 residues in the CDR3. CDR1 and CDR2 from the germline V gene are SGHTS and YDEGEE. V shed 3 bases and J 1 base; nucleotides not matched to a gene: 4. Written as DNA, the CDR3 is TGTGCCAGCAGCTGGGGGACAGGGTGGAACACTGAAGCTTTCTTT. It codes for CASSWGTGWNTEAFF.

This rearrangement joins TRBV7-2 to TRBJ2-3; 10 positions match TRBD2. The CDR3 totals 16 residues. V lost 9 bases and J lost 6; bases outside the gene matches: 15. Germline V gene lookup returns CDR1 SGHTA and CDR2 FQGNSA. In nucleotides, the CDR3 is TGTGCCAGTAGCGTCAGGGGGACTAGCGAGAGGGATACGCAGTATTTT. It codes for CASSVRGTSERDTQYF. Full variable domain (rest looked up from reference TRBV7-2 and TRBJ2-3): GAGVSQSPSNKVTEKGKDVELRCDPISGHTALYWYRQSLGQGLEFLIYFQGNSAPDKSGLPSDRFSAERTGGSVSTLTIQRTQQEDSAVYLCASSVRGTSERDTQYFGPGTRLTVL.

The V and J genes are TRBV7-9 and TRBJ2-2; weak D call: TRBD2 (7 bases). The germline gives CDR1 SEHNR, CDR2 FQNEAQ (reference sequence). The CDR3 totals 16 residues. Between the trimmed V and J ends, which lost 5 bases and 6 bases, there was a span of 19 bases. Here the CDR3 DNA reads TGTGCCAGCAGCGAGGAGGTCGGGGGGCCGGCCGGGGAGCTGTTTTTT. This codes for CASSEEVGGPAGELFF.

Here the CDR3 reads CASSQAGWTQYF. For the CDR3, the DNA is TGTGCCAGCAGCCAAGCCGGGTGGACCCAGTACTTC. The chain joins TRBV14 to TRBJ2-5; no firm D call. This CDR3 has 12 amino acids. The germline CDR1 and CDR2 sequences are SGHDN and FVKESK. Trimming took 1 base from V and 7 from J, leaving 7 bases between them.

On this clonotype: This could be a read error, since a much larger clone is one nucleotide away. This chain uses TRBV7-9 with TRBJ1-1; 8 bases fit TRBD1. CDR1 and CDR2 (germline): SEHNR, FQNEAQ (reference sequence). The CDR3 spans 13 residues. The V segment lost 7 bases and the J segment 5 bases; nucleotides outside the gene matches: 6. The chain's CDR3 is CASNPTGATEAFF. CDR3 coding DNA: TGTGCCAGCAACCCGACAGGGGCGACTGAAGCTTTCTTT.

V usage is TRBV7-8 and J usage is TRBJ2-1; TRBD2 might be the D (5 bases). Trimming took 7 bases from V and 0 from J, leaving 22 bases between them. This CDR3 has 18 amino acids. Looked up from germline, CDR1 is SGHVS and CDR2 is FQNEAQ. CDR3: CASTPHNRRTSSYNEQFF. As DNA, the CDR3 is TGTGCCAGCACCCCTCATAATAGGCGTACTAGCTCCTACAATGAGCAGTTCTTC.

The chain combines TRBV24-1 with TRBJ2-1; 11 bases are a match to TRBD1. The CDR3 totals 15 residues. V shed 4 bases, J shed 8 bases, and the junction held 6 bases outside the gene matches. Germline V CDR1 and CDR2: KGHDR, SFDVKD. Here the CDR3 DNA reads TGTGCCACCAGTGAAGGGACAGGGGGTCGGGATGAGCAGTTCTTC. Amino acids: CATSEGTGGRDEQFF.

This clonotype was seen at least ten times. The chain carries TRBV5-1 and TRBJ2-1; D is possibly TRBD1 (6 bases). This CDR3 region has 14 residues. Germline V gene sequence: CDR1 SGHRS, CDR2 YFSETQ. Trimming pared 2 bases from V and 5 bases from J, leaving 11 bases between. CDR3 amino acids: CASSFGSGDNEQFF. The CDR3 region has the DNA TGCGCCAGCAGCTTTGGGTCAGGGGACAATGAGCAGTTCTTC.

The genes are TRBV20-1 and TRBJ2-5, with D maybe TRBD1 (6 bases). There are 13 residues in the CDR3. Looked up from germline, CDR1 is DFQATT and CDR2 is SNEGSKA (reference sequence). Between the trimmed V and J ends, which lost 5 bases and 5 bases, there was a span of 15 bases. CDR3 residues: CSAPRVGAETQYF. The CDR3 DNA sequence: TGCAGTGCTCCCCGGGTGGGGGCGGAGACCCAGTACTTC.